Below are 30 T cell receptor beta chains sequenced from a single sample in a study of T cells expressing NK-cell markers. TCRdb reworked the 5' RACE reads into one entry per CDR3 protein, no DNA. In total, the table holds approximately 22,000 distinct CDR3 sequences. Sequencing input: blood T cells: a sorted CD56 or NKG2C T cell subset, CD4+ or CD8+ T cells, or bulk PBMC T cells (not recorded which). The source is a man aged 18 to 69 in good health.

The chain uses TRBV11-2 and TRBJ1-3. Germline V lookup: CDR1 SGHAT, CDR2 FQNNGV. This CDR3 has 13 amino acids. CDR3 protein: CASSLTSGNTIYF.

V usage is TRBV7-2 and J usage is TRBJ1-4; the TRBD1 assignment by TCRdb is unverifiable without DNA. CDR1 is SGHTA and CDR2 is FQGNSA in the germline V gene. The CDR3 sequence is 14 residues long. The CDR3 reads CASSLAGSGEKLFF.

V and J are TRBV19 and TRBJ2-7; the TRBD2 assignment by TCRdb is unverifiable without DNA. Looked up from germline, CDR1 is LNHDA and CDR2 is SQIVND (reference sequence). The CDR3 is made up of 13 amino acids. The CDR3: CASEALAGGEQYF.

V usage is TRBV6-1 and J usage is TRBJ2-7. The germline CDR1 and CDR2 sequences are MNHNS and SASEGT. This CDR3 is built from 12 residues. CDR3 protein: CASSEFGYEQYF.

The rearrangement uses TRBV6-5 and TRBJ1-2. Germline loops: CDR1 MNHEY, CDR2 SVGAGI. The CDR3 contains 15 residues. CDR3 loop: CASSYRGGANYGYTF.

The chain links TRBV5-1 to TRBJ1-1; the TCRdb call, TRBD1, lacks DNA for checking. Per germline, CDR1 SGHRS and CDR2 YFSETQ. The length of the CDR3 is 16 residues. This CDR3 is CASSGGSGTKNTEAFF.

The chain employs TRBV14 and TRBJ1-2. The CDR3 runs 14 residues. Germline V CDR1 and CDR2: SGHDN, FVKESK. Here the CDR3 reads CASSQVLGYYGYTF.

The CDR3 loop is CASSETGTGIYWGAGNEQFF. V usage is TRBV5-6 and J usage is TRBJ2-1; TCRdb lists TRBD1, though no DNA is available to test this call. The CDR3 is 20 amino acids. The germline CDR1 and CDR2 sequences are SGHDT and YYEEEE.

The rearrangement joins TRBV7-2 to TRBJ2-3; the D call from TCRdb, TRBD2, cannot be confirmed without DNA. This CDR3 region has 17 residues. Germline CDR1 reads SGHTA; CDR2 reads FQGNSA. CDR3: CASSSGQRVLSTDTQYF.

This chain joins TRBV12-3 or TRBV12-4 and TRBJ1-1; the D gene TCRdb calls, TRBD1, cannot be checked with no DNA. This CDR3 is 14 amino acids long. CDR3 protein: CASSPLGGNAEAFF.

The rearrangement joins TRBV5-1 to TRBJ2-7; TCRdb indicates TRBD2, and absent DNA this call remains unverified. The V gene's germline CDR1 is SGHRS and CDR2 YFSETQ. The CDR3 has 13 residues. The CDR3 sequence: CASSFEGPYEQYF.

CDR3 loop: CASSPSPHWTGSLGGYTF. The chain combines TRBV4-2 with TRBJ1-2; as DNA is missing, the TRBD1 call by TCRdb cannot be tested. The germline V gene encodes CDR1 LGHNA and CDR2 YNFKEQ. This CDR3 is built from 18 residues.

This clonotype is labeled large (0.1 to 1%) based on frequency. The rearrangement links TRBV7-6 to TRBJ2-2; checking the TCRdb D call of TRBD2 is not possible without DNA. Germline V gene data show CDR1 as SGHVS and CDR2 as FNYEAQ. The CDR3 is 18 amino acids. CDR3 amino acids: CASSLAGFGGANTGELFF.

The V call is TRBV4-3, the J call TRBJ2-7; TCRdb calls TRBD1, which cannot be checked without DNA. The CDR3 covers 15 residues. Germline assignment: CDR1 LGHNA and CDR2 YSLEER. The CDR3 is CASSQEDRYSYEQYF.

V is TRBV4-2 and J is TRBJ2-2; TCRdb names TRBD1, which stays unverified in the absence of DNA. Germline values: CDR1 LGHNA, CDR2 YNFKEQ. The CDR3 length is 15 residues. The chain's CDR3 is CASSKRQGDTGELFF.

The CDR3 protein is CASRTTGGSNQPQHF. V usage is TRBV19 and J usage is TRBJ1-5; the TRBD1 assignment by TCRdb is unverifiable without DNA. Looked up from germline, CDR1 is LNHDA and CDR2 is SQIVND (reference sequence). This CDR3 region has 15 residues. Combining the CDR3 with reference TRBV19 and TRBJ1-5 gives the whole variable domain DGGITQSPKYLFRKEGQNVTLSCEQNLNHDAMYWYRQDPGQGLRLIYYSQIVNDFQKGDIAEGYSVSREKKESFPLTVTSAQKNPTAFYLCASRTTGGSNQPQHFGDGTRLSIL.

The V and J genes are TRBV4-2 and TRBJ1-2; checking the TCRdb D call of TRBD1 is not possible without DNA. Germline loops: CDR1 LGHNA, CDR2 YNFKEQ. CDR3 length: 14 amino acids. CDR3 loop: CASSREGINYGYTF.

The chain links TRBV7-6 to TRBJ2-5. The CDR3 runs to 18 residues. The germline V gene encodes CDR1 SGHVS and CDR2 FNYEAQ. The CDR3 is CASSRKFPEIGYQETQYF. The whole variable domain, remainder taken from reference TRBV7-6 and TRBJ2-5, is GAGVSQSPRYKVTKRGQDVALRCDPISGHVSLYWYRQALGQGPEFLTYFNYEAQQDKSGLPNDRFSAERPEGSISTLTIQRTEQRDSAMYRCASSRKFPEIGYQETQYFGPGTRLLVL.

The chain recombines TRBV27 with TRBJ2-7; TCRdb picks TRBD1, but there is no DNA to check that call. From germline, CDR1 is MNHEY and CDR2 SMNVEV (reference sequence). CDR3 length: 13 residues. The chain's CDR3 is CASRRQLSYEQYF.

This chain joins TRBV6-2 or TRBV6-3 and TRBJ2-1. The CDR3 length is 13 residues. CDR1 MNHEY and CDR2 SVGEGT come from the germline V gene. CDR3 in amino acids: CASSYGVGNEQFF.

V and J are TRBV6-1 and TRBJ2-3; TCRdb designates TRBD1, a call that cannot be tested without DNA. CDR1 is MNHNS, CDR2 SASEGT, per germline. This CDR3 contains 16 residues. The CDR3 loop is CASRGFEVAGTDTQYF.

V gene TRBV5-1 combines with J gene TRBJ2-2; the TCRdb D gene call, TRBD1, has no DNA to confirm it. The V gene's germline CDR1 is SGHRS and CDR2 YFSETQ. The CDR3 has 16 residues. CDR3 region: CASSSRTETNTGELFF.

The rearrangement links TRBV18 to TRBJ2-5. This CDR3 contains 15 residues. CDR1 is KGHSH and CDR2 is LQKENI in the germline V gene. This CDR3 reads CASSPVQRPMETQYF.

J is TRBJ2-7 and V is TRBV30; TCRdb proposes TRBD2, but this gene call is untestable without DNA. CDR3 length equals 15 residues. Germline CDR1 reads GTSNPN; CDR2 reads SVGIG (reference sequence). The CDR3 loop is CAWTTGLAGGNEQYF.

This rearrangement joins TRBV10-3 to TRBJ2-4. CDR1 and CDR2 from the germline V gene are ENHRY and SYGVKD. The length of the CDR3 is 15 residues. The CDR3 region is CAISESLLAKNIQYF.

This chain connects TRBV19 to TRBJ1-2. The CDR3 consists of 14 residues. Germline V gives CDR1 LNHDA, CDR2 SQIVND (reference sequence). The CDR3 loop reads CASSHGRINYGYTF.

J is TRBJ2-5 and V is TRBV20-1; TCRdb's D call, TRBD2, is unchecked because there is no DNA. Looked up from germline, CDR1 is DFQATT and CDR2 is SNEGSKA (reference sequence). CDR3 length equals 15 residues. CDR3: CSARDPRSGGETQYF.

The chain employs TRBV29-1 and TRBJ2-3; TCRdb gives TRBD1 as the D gene, but with no DNA this cannot be confirmed. The CDR3 length is 15 residues. Germline V CDR1 and CDR2: SQVTM, ANQGSEA. CDR3 in amino acids: CSVVSGGVGTDTQYF.

The rearrangement uses TRBV2 and TRBJ2-1; no DNA is available, so the TRBD1 call from TCRdb remains unchecked. The CDR3 has 15 amino acids. Germline CDR1 reads SNHLY; CDR2 reads FYNNEI. The CDR3 is CASSERGQGYNEQFF. Full variable domain (rest looked up from reference TRBV2 and TRBJ2-1): EPEVTQTPSHQVTQMGQEVILRCVPISNHLYFYWYRQILGQKVEFLVSFYNNEISEKSEIFDDQFSVERPDGSNFTLKIRSTKLEDSAMYFCASSERGQGYNEQFFGPGTRLTVL.

V gene TRBV20-1 combines with J gene TRBJ2-1; absent DNA, TCRdb's TRBD1 call cannot be checked. The V gene's germline CDR1 is DFQATT and CDR2 SNEGSKA (reference sequence). The CDR3 has 14 amino acids. The CDR3 sequence is CSANLATANNEQFF.